These 9 T cell receptor beta chains originate from one sample sequenced in a study of T cells in Graves' hyperthyroidism and ophthalmopathy. Amplification of TCR beta CDR3 regions used RNA as the template. The TCR CDR3 first-round RT-PCR relied on the HTBI primer set. TCRdb reanalysed the multiplex PCR reads using MiXCR and keeps one entry per CDR3 protein. The repertoire holds under 400,000 distinct CDR3 sequences, with 18% as singletons. The sequenced sample consisted of blood. The receptors come from a woman in her thirties or forties with Graves' ophthalmopathy.

A note on this clonotype: A much larger clone lies a single base off, so this may be a read error. The missing conserved phenylalanine or tryptophan at the end of this CDR3 makes a read error likely. The V call is TRBV2, the J call TRBJ2-2; possibly TRBD1 for D (5 bases). The CDR3 runs 13 residues. The V gene lost 5 bases and the J gene lost 7 bases, with 11 bases spanning the gap. CDR1 is SNHLY and CDR2 is FYNNEI in the germline V gene. CDR3 sequence reads: CASSFRVNGELFI. CDR3 bases: TGTGCCAGCAGTTTCAGGGTGAACGGGGAGCTGTTTATT.

The V and J genes are TRBV29-1 and TRBJ2-4, with D perhaps given as TRBD1 or TRBD2 (5 bases each). The germline gives CDR1 SQVTM, CDR2 ANQGSEA. V lost 5 bases, J lost 0 bases, and 8 bases lay in between. The CDR3 loop spans 13 amino acids. The CDR3 coding sequence is TGCAGCGTTACGGGGCTAGCCAAAAACATTCAGTACTTC. It translates to CSVTGLAKNIQYF.

The chain uses TRBV5-1 and TRBJ2-2; D is unresolved. The CDR3 runs to 18 residues. Germline V gene sequence: CDR1 SGHRS, CDR2 YFSETQ. Deletions cut 1 base from V and 2 bases from J, with 18 bases between. The CDR3 nucleotides read TGCGCCAGCAGCTTGTATCCCGACGACCCCACAAACACCGGGGAGCTGTTTTTT. This encodes CASSLYPDDPTNTGELFF.

Many counts were recorded for this clonotype. The genes are TRBV7-3 and TRBJ2-5; 10 bases map to TRBD1. The CDR3 loop spans 15 amino acids. Germline V lookup: CDR1 SGHTA, CDR2 FQGTGA. J gave up 5 bases and V 4 bases, and 7 bases lay outside the gene matches. CDR3 protein: CASSSTGGNSETQYF. The DNA for the CDR3 is TGTGCCAGCAGCTCGACAGGGGGCAACTCGGAGACCCAGTACTTC.

This clonotype was found many times. The V call is TRBV6-5, the J call TRBJ1-5, with TRBD1 as a possible D gene (6 bases). This CDR3 region has 14 residues. Germline CDR1 is MNHEY and CDR2 is SVGAGI. Between the trimmed V and J ends, which lost 6 bases and 3 bases, there was a span of 12 bases. CDR3 in DNA: TGTGCCAGCAGCACGACAGGACCCAATCAGCCCCAGCATTTT. This sequence encodes CASSTTGPNQPQHF.

V and J are TRBV12-3 or TRBV12-4 and TRBJ1-5; D is undetermined. The CDR3 runs 13 residues. Between the trimmed V and J ends, which lost 5 bases and 7 bases, there was a span of 12 bases. DNA for the CDR3: TGTGCCAGCAGTCCGTCACCCGGGCAGCCCCAGCATTTT. Amino acid sequence: CASSPSPGQPQHF.

This clonotype was seen repeatedly, ten times or more. This chain joins TRBV6-5 and TRBJ2-4; D is unclear. The CDR3 extends over 17 amino acids. Trimming took off 2 bases at V and 0 bases at J, with 14 bases between the two ends. Per germline, CDR1 MNHEY and CDR2 SVGAGI. CDR3 sequence reads: CASSYPTPDLAKNIQYF. The CDR3 nucleotides read TGTGCCAGCAGTTACCCTACTCCGGACCTAGCCAAAAACATTCAGTACTTC.

In its sample, this clonotype was seen many times. The chain joins TRBV27 to TRBJ1-5; 7 bases are a match to TRBD1. This CDR3 spans 17 amino acids. J lost 0 bases, V lost 2 bases, and 7 bases had no gene match. Germline lookup yields CDR1 MNHEY and CDR2 SMNVEV (reference sequence). The CDR3 here is CASSLTGTAYSNQPQHF. CDR3 bases: TGTGCCAGCAGTTTAACCGGGACAGCATATAGCAATCAGCCCCAGCATTTT.

This clonotype was seen repeatedly, ten times or more. This may be a read error, as it is one base from a much larger clone. The chain links TRBV29-1 to TRBJ2-7; 8 positions match TRBD1. The CDR3 is 14 residues long. Germline CDR1 and CDR2: SQVTM and ANQGSEA. CDR3 region: CNVSSNRGDYEQYF. The CDR3 DNA reads TGCAACGTCAGTTCTAACAGGGGGGACTACGAGCAGTACTTC.